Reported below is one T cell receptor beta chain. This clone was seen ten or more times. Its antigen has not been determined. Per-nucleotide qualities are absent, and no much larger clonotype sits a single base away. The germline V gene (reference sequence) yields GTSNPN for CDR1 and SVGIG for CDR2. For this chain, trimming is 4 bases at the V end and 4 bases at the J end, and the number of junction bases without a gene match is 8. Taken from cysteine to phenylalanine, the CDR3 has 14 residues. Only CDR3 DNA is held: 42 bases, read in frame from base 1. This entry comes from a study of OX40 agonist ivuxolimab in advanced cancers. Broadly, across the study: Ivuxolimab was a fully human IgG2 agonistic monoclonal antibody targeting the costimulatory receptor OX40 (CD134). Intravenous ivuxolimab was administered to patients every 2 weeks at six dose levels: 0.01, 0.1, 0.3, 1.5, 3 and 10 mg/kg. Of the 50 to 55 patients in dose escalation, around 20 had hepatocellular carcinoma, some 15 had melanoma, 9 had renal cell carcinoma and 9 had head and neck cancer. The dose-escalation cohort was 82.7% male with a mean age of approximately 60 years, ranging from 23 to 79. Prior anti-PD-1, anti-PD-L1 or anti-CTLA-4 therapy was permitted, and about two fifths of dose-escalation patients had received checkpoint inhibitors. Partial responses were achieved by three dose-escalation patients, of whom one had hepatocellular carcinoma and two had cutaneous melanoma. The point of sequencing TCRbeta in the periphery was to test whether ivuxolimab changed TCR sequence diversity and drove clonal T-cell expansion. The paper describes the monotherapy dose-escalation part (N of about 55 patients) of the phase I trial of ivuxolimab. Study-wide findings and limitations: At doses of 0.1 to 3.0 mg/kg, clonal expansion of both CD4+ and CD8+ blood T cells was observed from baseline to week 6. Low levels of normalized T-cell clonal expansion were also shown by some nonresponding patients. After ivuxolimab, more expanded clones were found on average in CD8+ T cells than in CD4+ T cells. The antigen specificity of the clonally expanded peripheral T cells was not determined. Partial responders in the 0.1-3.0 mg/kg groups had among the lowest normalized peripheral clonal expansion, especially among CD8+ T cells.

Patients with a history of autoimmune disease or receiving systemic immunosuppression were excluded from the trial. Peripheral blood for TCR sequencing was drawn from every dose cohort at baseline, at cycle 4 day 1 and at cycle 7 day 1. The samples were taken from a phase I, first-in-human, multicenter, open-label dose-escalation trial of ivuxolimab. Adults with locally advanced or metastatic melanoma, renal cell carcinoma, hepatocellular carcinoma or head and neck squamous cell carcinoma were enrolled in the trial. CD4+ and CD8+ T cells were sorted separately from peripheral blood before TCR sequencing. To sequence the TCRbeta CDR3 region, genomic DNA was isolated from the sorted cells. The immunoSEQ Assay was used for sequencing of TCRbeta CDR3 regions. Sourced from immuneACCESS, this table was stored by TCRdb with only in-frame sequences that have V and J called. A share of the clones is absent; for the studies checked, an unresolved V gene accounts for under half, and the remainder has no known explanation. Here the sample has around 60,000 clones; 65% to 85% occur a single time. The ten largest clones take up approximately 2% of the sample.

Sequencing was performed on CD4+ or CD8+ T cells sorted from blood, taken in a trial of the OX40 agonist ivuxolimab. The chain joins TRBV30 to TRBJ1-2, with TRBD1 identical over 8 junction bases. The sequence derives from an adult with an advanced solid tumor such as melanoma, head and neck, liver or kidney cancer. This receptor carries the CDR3 CAWTHRGTGYGYTF. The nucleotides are TGTGCCTGGACCCACCGGGGGACAGGCTATGGCTACACCTTC.